Reported below is one T cell receptor beta chain. What it binds is not known. The CDR3 has 13 residues. With 3 bases removed from V and 3 bases from J, the gap between germline ends came to 9 bases. Germline V CDR1 and CDR2: MDHEN, SYDVKM. The data were obtained in a study of OX40 agonist ivuxolimab in advanced cancers. Study context: Patients got intravenous ivuxolimab at 0.01 to 10 mg/kg every 2 weeks. The group had a mean age of roughly 56 years, ranged from about 20 to 85, and was 82.7% male. Study-wide results and limits: Low clonal expansion, among the lowest seen, marked partial responders at 0.1-3.0 mg/kg. More expanded clones were seen, on average, in CD8+ T cells than in CD4+.

TCRdb keeps only in-frame clones here, not all; method: immunoSEQ multiplex PCR. The sample lists some 9,800 clones; 75% to 85% were seen once. This sequence joins TRBV28 and TRBJ2-7; no clear D gene. The receptor was derived from an adult with an advanced solid tumor such as melanoma, head and neck, liver or kidney cancer. Sequenced here: CD4+ or CD8+ T cells sorted from blood, sampled in a trial of the OX40 agonist ivuxolimab. CDR3 amino acids: CASSLAQSYEQYF. CDR3 sequence (DNA): TGTGCCAGCAGTTTGGCACAAAGCTACGAGCAGTACTTC. The entire variable domain, with the rest obtained from reference TRBV28 and TRBJ2-7, is as follows: DVKVTQSSRYLVKRTGEKVFLECVQDMDHENMFWYRQDPGLGLRLIYFSYDVKMKEKGDIPEGYSVSREKKERFSLILESASTNQTSMYLCASSLAQSYEQYFGPGTRLTVT.